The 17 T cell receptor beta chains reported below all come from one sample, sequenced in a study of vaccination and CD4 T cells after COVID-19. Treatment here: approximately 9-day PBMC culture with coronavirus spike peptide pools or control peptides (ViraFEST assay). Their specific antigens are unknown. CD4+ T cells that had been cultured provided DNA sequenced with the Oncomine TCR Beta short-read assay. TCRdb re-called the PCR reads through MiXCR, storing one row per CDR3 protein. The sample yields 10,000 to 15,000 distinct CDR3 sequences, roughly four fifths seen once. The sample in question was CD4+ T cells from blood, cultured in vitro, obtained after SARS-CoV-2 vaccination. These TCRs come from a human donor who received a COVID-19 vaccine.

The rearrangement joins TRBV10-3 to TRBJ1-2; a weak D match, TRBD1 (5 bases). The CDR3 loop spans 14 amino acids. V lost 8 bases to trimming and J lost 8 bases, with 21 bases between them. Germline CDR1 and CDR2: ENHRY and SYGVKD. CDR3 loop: CAIWAGPSLRGYTF. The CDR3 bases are TGTGCCATCTGGGCAGGGCCGTCTTTGAGGGGCTACACCTTC.

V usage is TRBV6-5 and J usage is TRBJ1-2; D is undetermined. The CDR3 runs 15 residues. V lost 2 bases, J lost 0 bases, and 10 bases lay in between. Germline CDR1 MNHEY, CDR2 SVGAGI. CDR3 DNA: TGTGCCAGCAGTTACACGGCCAGAACTAACTATGGCTACACCTTC. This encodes CASSYTARTNYGYTF.

CDR3 DNA sequence: TGTGCCACCAGCAGAACAAACACCGGGGAGCTGTTTTTT. Translated, it gives CATSRTNTGELFF. The V and J genes are TRBV15 and TRBJ2-2, with unresolved D. V lost 2 bases and J lost 2, with 3 bases in between. Per germline, CDR1 LNHNV and CDR2 YYDKDF (reference sequence). The CDR3 length is 13 residues.

CDR3 protein: CASKGQSPKGGSGNTIYF. CDR3 DNA: TGTGCCAGCAAAGGACAAAGCCCGAAGGGGGGTTCTGGAAACACCATATATTTT. J is TRBJ1-3 and V is TRBV6-4; D is possibly TRBD1 (6 bases). Germline CDR1 and CDR2: MRHNA and SNTAGT. The CDR3 extends over 18 amino acids. Between the trimmed V and J ends, which lost 7 bases and 1 base, there was a span of 23 bases.

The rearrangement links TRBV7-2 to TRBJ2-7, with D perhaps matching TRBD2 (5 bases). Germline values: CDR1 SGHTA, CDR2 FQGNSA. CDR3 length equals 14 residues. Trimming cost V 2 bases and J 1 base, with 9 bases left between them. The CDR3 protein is CASSLLGVSYEQYF. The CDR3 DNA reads TGTGCCAGCAGCTTACTCGGGGTTTCCTACGAGCAGTACTTC.

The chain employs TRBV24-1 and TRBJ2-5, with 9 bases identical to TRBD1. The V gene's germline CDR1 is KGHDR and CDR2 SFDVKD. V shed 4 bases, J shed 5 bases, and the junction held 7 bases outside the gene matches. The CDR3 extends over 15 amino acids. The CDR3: CATSEPGQGFETQYF. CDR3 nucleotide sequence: TGTGCCACCAGTGAACCGGGACAGGGTTTTGAGACCCAGTACTTC.

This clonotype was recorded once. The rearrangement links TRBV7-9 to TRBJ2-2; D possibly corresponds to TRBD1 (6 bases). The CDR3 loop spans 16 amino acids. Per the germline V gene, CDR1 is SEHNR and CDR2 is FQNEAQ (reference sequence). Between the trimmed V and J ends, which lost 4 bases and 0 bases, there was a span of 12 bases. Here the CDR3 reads CASSSHRTANTGELFF. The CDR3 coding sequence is TGTGCCAGCAGCTCCCACCGGACAGCGAACACCGGGGAGCTGTTTTTT.

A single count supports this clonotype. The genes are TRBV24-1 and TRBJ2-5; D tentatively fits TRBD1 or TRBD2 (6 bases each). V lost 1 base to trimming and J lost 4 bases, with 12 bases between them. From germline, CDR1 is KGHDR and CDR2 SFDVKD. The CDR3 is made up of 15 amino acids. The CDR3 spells CATSDFSGARETQYF. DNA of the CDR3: TGTGCCACCAGTGATTTTTCGGGGGCCAGAGAGACCCAGTACTTC.

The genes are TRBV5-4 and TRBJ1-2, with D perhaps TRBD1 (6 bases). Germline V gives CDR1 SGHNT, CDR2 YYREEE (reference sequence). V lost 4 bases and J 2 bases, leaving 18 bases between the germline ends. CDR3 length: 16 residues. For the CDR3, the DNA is TGTGCCAGCAGCAGCCCTACCACACAGGGAAACTATGGCTACACCTTC. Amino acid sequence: CASSSPTTQGNYGYTF.

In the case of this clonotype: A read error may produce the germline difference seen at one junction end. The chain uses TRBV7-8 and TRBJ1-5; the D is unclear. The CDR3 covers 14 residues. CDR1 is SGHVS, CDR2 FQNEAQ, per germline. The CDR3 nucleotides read TGTGCCAGCAGCTTAGACAGTAGCTATCAGCCCCAGCATTTT. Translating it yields CASSLDSSYQPQHF. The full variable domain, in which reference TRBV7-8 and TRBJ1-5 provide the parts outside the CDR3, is GAGVSQSPRYKVAKRGQDVALRCDPISGHVSLFWYQQALGQGPEFLTYFQNEAQLDKSGLPSDRFFAERPEGSVSTLKIQRTQQEDSAVYLCASSLDSSYQPQHFGDGTRLSIL.

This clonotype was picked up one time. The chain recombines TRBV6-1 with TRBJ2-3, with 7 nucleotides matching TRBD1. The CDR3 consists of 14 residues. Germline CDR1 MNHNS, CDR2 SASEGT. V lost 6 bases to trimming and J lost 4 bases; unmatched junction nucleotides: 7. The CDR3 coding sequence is TGTGCCAGCAGAGTTGGACAGGCGGCAGATACGCAGTATTTT. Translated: CASRVGQAADTQYF.

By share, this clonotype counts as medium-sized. The CDR3 DNA follows: TGTGCTAGCACGACAGGGGACGAGCAGTACTTC. It is translated as CASTTGDEQYF. The chain is built from TRBV12-5 and TRBJ2-7; 8 bases fit TRBD1. Trimming took 9 bases from V and 5 from J; bases not matched to a gene: 3. The CDR3 extends over 11 amino acids. CDR1 and CDR2 (germline): LGHNT, FRNRAP.

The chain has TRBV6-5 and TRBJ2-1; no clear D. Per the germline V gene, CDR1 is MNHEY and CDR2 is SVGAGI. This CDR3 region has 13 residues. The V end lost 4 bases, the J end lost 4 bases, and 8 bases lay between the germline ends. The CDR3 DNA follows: TGTGCCAGCAGTTTAGAGTCGTACAATGAGCAGTTCTTC. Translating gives CASSLESYNEQFF.

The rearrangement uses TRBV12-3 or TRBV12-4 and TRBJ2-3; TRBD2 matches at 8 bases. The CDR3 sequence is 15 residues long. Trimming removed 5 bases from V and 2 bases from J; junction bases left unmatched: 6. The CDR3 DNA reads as TGTGCCAGCAGTCAACGGGGGGGCTACACAGATACGCAGTATTTT. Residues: CASSQRGGYTDTQYF.

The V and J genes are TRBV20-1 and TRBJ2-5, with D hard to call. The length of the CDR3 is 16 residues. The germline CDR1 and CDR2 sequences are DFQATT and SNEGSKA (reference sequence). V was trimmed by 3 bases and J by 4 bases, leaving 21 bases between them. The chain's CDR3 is CSASLLAPDGRETQYF. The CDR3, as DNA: TGCAGTGCTAGTTTGTTGGCACCGGACGGCCGAGAGACCCAGTACTTC.

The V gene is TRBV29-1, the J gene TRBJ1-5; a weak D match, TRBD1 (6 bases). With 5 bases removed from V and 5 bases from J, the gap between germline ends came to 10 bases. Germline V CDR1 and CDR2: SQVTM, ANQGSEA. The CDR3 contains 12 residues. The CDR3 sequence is CSVSRGDQPQHF. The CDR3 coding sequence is TGCAGCGTTAGCAGGGGCGATCAGCCCCAGCATTTT.

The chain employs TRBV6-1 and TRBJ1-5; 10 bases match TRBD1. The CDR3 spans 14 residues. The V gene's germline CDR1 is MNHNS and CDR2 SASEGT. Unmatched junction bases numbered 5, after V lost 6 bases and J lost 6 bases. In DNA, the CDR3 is TGTGCCAGCAGCCGCGGACAGGGGGGTCAGCCCCAGCATTTT. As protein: CASSRGQGGQPQHF.